Shown below are 3 T cell receptor beta chains from a single sample sequenced in a study of shared clonotypes between healthy human individuals. TCRdb keeps only in-frame clones here, not all; method: immunoSEQ multiplex PCR. Among 450,000 or so clones listed, 75% to 80% were seen once. The material sequenced was PBMCs. Receptors were obtained from a middle-aged woman in good health. Some clones in this sample may be carry-over from other donors' samples.

This clone came up a few times. The chain recombines TRBV5-1 with TRBJ1-5; TRBD1 matches at 7 bases. Germline V lookup: CDR1 SGHRS, CDR2 YFSETQ. Trimming removed 1 base from V and 2 bases from J; junction bases left unmatched: 0. CDR3 length equals 14 residues. CDR3 DNA: TGCGCCAGCAGCTTGACAGGGGGCAATCAGCCCCAGCATTTT. Translated, it gives CASSLTGGNQPQHF.

The chain has TRBV7-2 and TRBJ2-3; TRBD1 might be the D (6 bases). Trimming shortened V by 4 bases and J by 4 bases, and 15 bases separated the two germline ends. The CDR3 totals 15 residues. The V gene's germline CDR1 is SGHTA and CDR2 FQGNSA. The CDR3 DNA reads as TGTGCCAGCAGCTCACGGACAGTTAGCCCAGATACGCAGTATTTT. Its protein product is CASSSRTVSPDTQYF.

This chain connects TRBV9 to TRBJ1-5; weak D call: TRBD1 (5 bases). Trimming shortened V by 4 bases and J by 6 bases, and 11 bases separated the two germline ends. CDR1 SGDLS and CDR2 YYNGEE come from the germline V gene. The CDR3 contains 13 residues. The CDR3 region is CASSYRGGQPQHF. CDR3 DNA: TGTGCCAGCAGCTACCGGGGGGGTCAGCCCCAGCATTTT.